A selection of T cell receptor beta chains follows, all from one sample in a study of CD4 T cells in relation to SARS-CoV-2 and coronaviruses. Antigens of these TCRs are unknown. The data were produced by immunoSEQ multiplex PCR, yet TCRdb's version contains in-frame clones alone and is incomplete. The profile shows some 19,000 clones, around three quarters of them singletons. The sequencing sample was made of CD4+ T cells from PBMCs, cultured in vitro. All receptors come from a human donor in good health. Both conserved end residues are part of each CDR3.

CASSSRDREDTEAFF	TRBV7-9	TRBJ1-1
CASSRLAGNQETQYF	TRBV3-1/TRBV3-2	TRBJ2-5
CASSSGTVFSYEQYF	TRBV5-1	TRBJ2-7
CASSLMEGRNEQFF	TRBV27	TRBJ2-1
CASSPRAGAAGNTIYF	TRBV18	TRBJ1-3
CASSVSVFNGYTF	TRBV11-2	TRBJ1-2
CASSSYREEDGNTIYF	TRBV5-6	TRBJ1-3
CASSQFYIEKLGAPKSYEQYF	TRBV4-1	TRBJ2-7
CASSRIMNTEAFF	TRBV19	TRBJ1-1
CASSLYRGTEAFF	TRBV27	TRBJ1-1
CASSPGTVDTEAFF	TRBV18	TRBJ1-1
CAWSAPMGGGQETQYF	TRBV30	TRBJ2-5
CASSWTGQAEAFF	TRBV11-3	TRBJ1-1
CASSTLGSIQYF	TRBV12-3/TRBV12-4	TRBJ2-4
CASSLVRNTGDIQYF	TRBV7-9	TRBJ2-4
CASSQDASGGALRQYF	TRBV4-1	TRBJ2-7